The clone carrying this T cell receptor beta chain was counted between two and nine times. Its matching antigen is unknown. The entry originates in a study of blood T cells in healthy people across ages. Findings and limits, study-wide: One million T cells yielded diversity estimates that were considered underestimates.

Alongside a J-beta primer mix, a sample-barcoded 5' primer served in a second PCR lasting roughly 6 to 11 cycles. Each TCR beta cDNA got a 12-nucleotide random molecular identifier. At least 2.5 million CDR3-containing paired-end reads were obtained per sample. From the 5' RACE reads, TCRdb called clonotypes with MiXCR, one entry per CDR3 protein. The top ten clones hold about 0.69% of a sample with more than 1,000,000 distinct CDR3 sequences, roughly a quarter of them seen once. The CDR3 totals 17 residues. The V gene's germline CDR1 is DFQATT and CDR2 SNEGSKA (reference sequence). V lost 3 bases and J 5 bases, leaving 25 bases between the germline ends. The same sample was also used in a study of T cells of mothers and their children.

This chain joins TRBV20-1 and TRBJ2-5; the D is unclear. This sequence originates from a girl aged 2 to 9 in good health. Material for sequencing was blood. DNA for the CDR3: TGCAGTGCTAGTTCCCCTTCCTGGGCCCTGGGAAGGGAGACCCAGTACTTC. This encodes CSASSPSWALGRETQYF.